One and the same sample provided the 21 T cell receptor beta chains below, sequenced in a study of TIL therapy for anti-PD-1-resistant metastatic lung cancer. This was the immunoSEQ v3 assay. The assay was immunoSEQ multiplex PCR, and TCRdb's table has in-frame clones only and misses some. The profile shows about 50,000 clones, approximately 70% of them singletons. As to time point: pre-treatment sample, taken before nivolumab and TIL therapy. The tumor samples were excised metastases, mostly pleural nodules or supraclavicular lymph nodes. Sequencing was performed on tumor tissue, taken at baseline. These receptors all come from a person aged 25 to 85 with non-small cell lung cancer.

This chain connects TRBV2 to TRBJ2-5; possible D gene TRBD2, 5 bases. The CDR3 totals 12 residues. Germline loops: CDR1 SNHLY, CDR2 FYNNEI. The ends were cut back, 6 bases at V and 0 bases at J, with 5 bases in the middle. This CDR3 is CASRRDQETQYF. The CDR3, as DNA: TGTGCCAGCAGGAGGGACCAAGAGACCCAGTACTTC. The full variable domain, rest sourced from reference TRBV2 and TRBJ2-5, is EPEVTQTPSHQVTQMGQEVILRCVPISNHLYFYWYRQILGQKVEFLVSFYNNEISEKSEIFDDQFSVERPDGSNFTLKIRSTKLEDSAMYFCASRRDQETQYFGPGTRLLVL.

In nucleotides, the CDR3 is TGCAGCGTTGAAGATAGGACTAGCGGGAGAACCTACAATGAGCAGTTCTTC. This sequence encodes CSVEDRTSGRTYNEQFF. The chain links TRBV29-1 to TRBJ2-1; 13 positions agree with TRBD2. Trimming took 0 bases from V and 2 from J; bases not matched to a gene: 4. Germline-derived CDR1 and CDR2 are SQVTM and ANQGSEA. The CDR3 consists of 17 residues.

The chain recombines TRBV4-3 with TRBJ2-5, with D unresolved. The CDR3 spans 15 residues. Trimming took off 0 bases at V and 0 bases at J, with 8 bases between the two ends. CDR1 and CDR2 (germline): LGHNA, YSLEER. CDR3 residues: CASSQDLGDQETQYF. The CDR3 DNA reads TGCGCCAGCAGCCAAGATTTGGGTGACCAAGAGACCCAGTACTTC.

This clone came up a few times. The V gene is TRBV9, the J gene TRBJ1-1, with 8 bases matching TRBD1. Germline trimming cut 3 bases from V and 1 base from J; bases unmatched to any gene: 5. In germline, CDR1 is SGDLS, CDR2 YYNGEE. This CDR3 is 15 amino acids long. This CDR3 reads CASSEGTGGNTEAFF. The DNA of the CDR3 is TGTGCCAGCAGCGAGGGGACAGGCGGGAACACTGAAGCTTTCTTT.

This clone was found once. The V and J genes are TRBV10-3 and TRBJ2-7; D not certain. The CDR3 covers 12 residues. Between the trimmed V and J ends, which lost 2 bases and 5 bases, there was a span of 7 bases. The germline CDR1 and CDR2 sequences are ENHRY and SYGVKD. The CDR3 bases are TGTGCCATCAGTGAGGGTGGGGACGAGCAGTACTTC. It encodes CAISEGGDEQYF.

DNA for the CDR3: TGTGCCAGCAGTGAAGGAGCTCGCTCCTACAATGAGCAGTTCTTC. This gives the protein CASSEGARSYNEQFF. This rearrangement joins TRBV2 to TRBJ2-1; D gene ambiguous. The CDR3 loop spans 15 amino acids. V lost 1 base, J lost 0 bases, and 7 bases lay in between. Germline CDR1 and CDR2: SNHLY and FYNNEI.

As DNA, the CDR3 is TGCGCCAGCAGCCCCCCCGGAAACCAAGAGACCCAGTACTTC. Protein: CASSPPGNQETQYF. This chain connects TRBV5-1 to TRBJ2-5; D is undetermined. Per germline, CDR1 SGHRS and CDR2 YFSETQ. Deletions cut 4 bases from V and 0 bases from J, with 10 bases between. The CDR3 is made up of 14 amino acids.

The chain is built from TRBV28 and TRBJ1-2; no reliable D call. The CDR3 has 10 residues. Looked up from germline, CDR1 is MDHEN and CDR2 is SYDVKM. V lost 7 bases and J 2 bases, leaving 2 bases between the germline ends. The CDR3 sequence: CASMNYGYTF. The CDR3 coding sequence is TGTGCCAGCATGAACTATGGCTACACCTTC.

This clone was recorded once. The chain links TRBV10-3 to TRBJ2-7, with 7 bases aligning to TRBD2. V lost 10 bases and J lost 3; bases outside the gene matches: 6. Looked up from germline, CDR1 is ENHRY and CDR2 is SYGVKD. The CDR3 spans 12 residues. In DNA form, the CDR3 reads TGTGCCACCGGGACTACCTTCTACGAGCAGTACTTC. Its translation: CATGTTFYEQYF.

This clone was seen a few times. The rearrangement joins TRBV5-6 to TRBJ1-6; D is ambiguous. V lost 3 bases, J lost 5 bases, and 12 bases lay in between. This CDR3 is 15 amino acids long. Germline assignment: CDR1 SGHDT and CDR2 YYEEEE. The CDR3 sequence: CASSSTKGNNSPLHF. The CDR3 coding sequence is TGTGCCAGCAGCTCCACTAAGGGTAATAATTCACCCCTCCACTTT.

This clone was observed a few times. CDR3: CASSLVGRGLGELFF. The CDR3 region has the DNA TGTGCCAGCAGCTTAGTCGGGAGAGGACTAGGGGAGCTGTTTTTT. The chain uses TRBV11-3 and TRBJ2-2; perhaps TRBD2 as D (6 bases). V lost 1 base and J lost 8, with 14 bases in between. Germline V gene sequence: CDR1 SGHNT, CDR2 YENEEA. There are 15 residues in the CDR3.

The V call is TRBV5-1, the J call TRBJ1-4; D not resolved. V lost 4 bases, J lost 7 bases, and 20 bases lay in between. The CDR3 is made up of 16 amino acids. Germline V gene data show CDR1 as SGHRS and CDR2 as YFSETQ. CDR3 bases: TGCGCCAGCAGCCCCGGTTCGGACCCAGGCGGTGAAAAACTGTTTTTT. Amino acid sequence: CASSPGSDPGGEKLFF.

CDR3 protein: CASTRLAGVTGELFF. CDR3 bases: TGTGCCAGCACCCGGTTAGCGGGGGTCACCGGGGAGCTGTTTTTT. The chain joins TRBV5-6 to TRBJ2-2; 9 bases fit TRBD2. Trimming cost V 6 bases and J 4 bases; bases outside gene matches: 7. CDR1 and CDR2 (germline): SGHDT, YYEEEE. The CDR3 runs to 15 residues. Full variable domain (outside the CDR3, taken from reference TRBV5-6 and TRBJ2-2): DAGVTQSPTHLIKTRGQQVTLRCSPKSGHDTVSWYQQALGQGPQFIFQYYEEEERQRGNFPDRFSGHQFPNYSSELNVNALLLGDSALYLCASTRLAGVTGELFFGEGSRLTVL.

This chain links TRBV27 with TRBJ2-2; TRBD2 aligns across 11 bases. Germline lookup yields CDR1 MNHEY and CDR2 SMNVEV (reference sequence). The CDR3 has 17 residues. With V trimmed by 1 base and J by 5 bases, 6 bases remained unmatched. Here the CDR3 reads CASSLLVAGGETGELFF. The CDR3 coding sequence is TGTGCCAGCAGTTTATTAGTAGCGGGGGGGGAAACCGGGGAGCTGTTTTTT.

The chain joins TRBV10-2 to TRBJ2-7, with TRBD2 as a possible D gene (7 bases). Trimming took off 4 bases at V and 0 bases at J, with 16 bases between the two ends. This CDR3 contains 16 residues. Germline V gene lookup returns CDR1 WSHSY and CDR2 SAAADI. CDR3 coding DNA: TGCGCCAGCAGTGGATGGGGGGGCGTGAGCTCCTACGAGCAGTACTTC. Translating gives CASSGWGGVSSYEQYF.

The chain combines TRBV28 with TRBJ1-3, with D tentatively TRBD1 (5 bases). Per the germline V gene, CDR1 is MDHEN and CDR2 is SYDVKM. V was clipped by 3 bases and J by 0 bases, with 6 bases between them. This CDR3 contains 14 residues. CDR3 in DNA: TGTGCCAGCAGTTTGAGGGGCTCTGGAAACACCATATATTTT. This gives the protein CASSLRGSGNTIYF.

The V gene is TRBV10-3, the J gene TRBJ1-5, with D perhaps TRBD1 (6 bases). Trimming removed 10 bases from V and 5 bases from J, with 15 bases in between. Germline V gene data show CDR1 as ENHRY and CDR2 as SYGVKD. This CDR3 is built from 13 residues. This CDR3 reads CATRGAPDQPQHF. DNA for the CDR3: TGTGCCACCCGGGGGGCCCCCGATCAGCCCCAGCATTTT.

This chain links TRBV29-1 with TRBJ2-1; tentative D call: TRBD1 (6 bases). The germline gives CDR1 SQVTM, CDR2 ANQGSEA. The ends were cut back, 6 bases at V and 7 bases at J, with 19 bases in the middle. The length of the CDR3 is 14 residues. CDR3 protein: CSVPTRGRGNEQFF. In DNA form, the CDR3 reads TGCAGCGTACCTACTAGAGGAAGGGGGAATGAGCAGTTCTTC.

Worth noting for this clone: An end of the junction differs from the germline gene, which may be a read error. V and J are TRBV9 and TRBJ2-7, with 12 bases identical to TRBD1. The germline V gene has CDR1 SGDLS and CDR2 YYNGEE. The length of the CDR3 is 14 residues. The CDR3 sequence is CASGPGQGAYKQYF. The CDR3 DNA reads TGTGCCAGCGGACCGGGACAGGGGGCCTACAAGCAGTACTTC.

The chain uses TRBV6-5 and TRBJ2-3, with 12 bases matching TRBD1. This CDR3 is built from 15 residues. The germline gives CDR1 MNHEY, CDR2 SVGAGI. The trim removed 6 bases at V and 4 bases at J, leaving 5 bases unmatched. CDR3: CASSRDRGRADTQYF. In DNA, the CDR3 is TGTGCCAGCAGCCGGGACAGGGGGCGCGCAGATACGCAGTATTTT.

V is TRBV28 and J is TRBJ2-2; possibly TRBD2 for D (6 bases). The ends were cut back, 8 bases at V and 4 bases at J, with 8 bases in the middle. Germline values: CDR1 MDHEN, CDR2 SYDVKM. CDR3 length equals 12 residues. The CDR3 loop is CASGRGTGELFF. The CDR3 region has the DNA TGTGCCAGCGGGCGGGGCACCGGGGAGCTGTTTTTT.